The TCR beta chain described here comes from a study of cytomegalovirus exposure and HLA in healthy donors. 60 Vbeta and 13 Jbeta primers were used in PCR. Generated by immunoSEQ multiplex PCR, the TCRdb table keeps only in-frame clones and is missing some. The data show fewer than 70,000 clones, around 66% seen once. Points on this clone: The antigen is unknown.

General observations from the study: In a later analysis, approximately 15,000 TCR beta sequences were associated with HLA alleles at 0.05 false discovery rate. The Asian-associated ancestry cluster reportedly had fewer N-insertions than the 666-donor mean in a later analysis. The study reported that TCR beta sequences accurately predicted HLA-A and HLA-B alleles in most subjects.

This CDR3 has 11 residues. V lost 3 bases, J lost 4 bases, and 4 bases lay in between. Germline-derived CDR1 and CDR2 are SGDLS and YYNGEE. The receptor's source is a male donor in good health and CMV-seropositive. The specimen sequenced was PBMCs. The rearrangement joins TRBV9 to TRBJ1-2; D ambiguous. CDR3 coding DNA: TGTGCCAGCAGCGGGGCCTATGGCTACACCTTC. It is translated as CASSGAYGYTF. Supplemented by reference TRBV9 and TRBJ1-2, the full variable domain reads DSGVTQTPKHLITATGQRVTLRCSPRSGDLSVYWYQQSLDQGLQFLIQYYNGEERAKGNILERFSAQQFPDLHSELNLSSLELGDSALYFCASSGAYGYTFGSGTRLTVV.